Below, 20 T cell receptor beta chains from the same sample are listed, as sequenced in a study of identical twins. TCRdb itself ran the 5' RACE reads through MiXCR, one entry per CDR3 protein. The sample consists of some 730,000 distinct CDR3 sequences, roughly 18% of them appearing once. A further study also used this sample, focusing on T cells expressing NK-cell markers.

The sequencing sample was made of PBMCs. The receptors shown here come from a woman aged 18-29 years in good health.

This clonotype showed up many times. The junction and the germline gene differ at one end; a read error may be behind it. The J gene is TRBJ1-1, the V gene TRBV5-1; D perhaps matches TRBD1 (5 bases). The CDR3 contains 14 residues. Germline V gene data show CDR1 as SGHRS and CDR2 as YFSETQ. In nucleotides, the CDR3 is TGTGCCAGCAGCGGCGGGACGGGGAACACTGAAGCTTTCTTT. The encoded protein is CASSGGTGNTEAFF.

This clonotype was found a few times. The chain joins TRBV12-3 or TRBV12-4 to TRBJ2-2; 10 nucleotides agree with TRBD1. There are 15 residues in the CDR3. The V and J ends lost 5 bases and 4 bases, in that order; junction bases with no gene match: 4. The CDR3 nucleotides read TGTGCCAGCAGTGGCGGGACAGGGGCCACCGGGGAGCTGTTTTTT. Its translation is CASSGGTGATGELFF.

This chain links TRBV3-1 with TRBJ1-1; D gene uncertain. The CDR3 spans 12 residues. Trimming removed 1 base at V and 12 bases at J, with 12 bases between. Germline assignment: CDR1 LGHDT and CDR2 YNNKEL (reference sequence). The CDR3 loop is CASSQVPGMSFF. Here the CDR3 DNA reads TGTGCCAGCAGCCAAGTACCGGGAATGTCTTTCTTT.

V gene TRBV4-3 combines with J gene TRBJ2-7; the match to TRBD2 covers 7 bases. This CDR3 has 15 amino acids. After removal of 2 bases from V and 2 bases from J, the junction contained 6 bases not matched to a gene. The germline V gene has CDR1 LGHNA and CDR2 YSLEER. DNA of the CDR3: TGCGCCAGCAGCCAATCGCTAGCGGCTGCCTACGAGCAGTACTTC. Protein sequence: CASSQSLAAAYEQYF.

The rearrangement links TRBV9 to TRBJ2-4; D is undetermined. The CDR3 has 13 amino acids. The ends were cut back, 0 bases at V and 8 bases at J, with 9 bases in the middle. Looked up from germline, CDR1 is SGDLS and CDR2 is YYNGEE. In DNA form, the CDR3 reads TGTGCCAGCAGCGTAGTGGGATGGGACATTCAGTACTTC. It encodes CASSVVGWDIQYF.

This clonotype was seen a handful of times. The chain links TRBV15 to TRBJ2-1, with 16 bases aligning to TRBD2. The CDR3 totals 15 residues. V was pared by 7 bases and J by 8 bases, with 5 bases of the junction left unmatched. Germline V gene sequence: CDR1 LNHNV, CDR2 YYDKDF (reference sequence). This CDR3 is CATIPGTSGGDEQFF. CDR3 in DNA: TGTGCCACCATCCCTGGGACTAGCGGGGGGGATGAGCAGTTCTTC.

The rearrangement joins TRBV29-1 to TRBJ2-7, with D tentatively TRBD1 or TRBD2 (5 bases each). The V end lost 7 bases, the J end lost 1 base, and 11 bases lay between the germline ends. This CDR3 has 12 amino acids. CDR1 SQVTM and CDR2 ANQGSEA come from the germline V gene. DNA of the CDR3: TGCAGCGCTTCCTGGGGGTCCTACGAGCAGTACTTC. This encodes CSASWGSYEQYF.

The chain combines TRBV6-5 with TRBJ1-3, with unresolved D. From germline, CDR1 is MNHEY and CDR2 SVGAGI. The CDR3 has 15 residues. V was pared by 0 bases and J by 4 bases, with 10 bases between. CDR3 nucleotide sequence: TGTGCCAGCAGTTACTCGAGGACTCCCGGAAACACCATATATTTT. It encodes CASSYSRTPGNTIYF.

V usage is TRBV4-3 and J usage is TRBJ1-5; D unresolved. This CDR3 has 15 amino acids. CDR1 and CDR2 (germline): LGHNA, YSLEER. The V gene lost 0 bases and the J gene lost 1 base, with 7 bases spanning the gap. CDR3 DNA: TGCGCCAGCAGCCAAGACGCAAGGAGCAATCAGCCCCAGCATTTT. This gives the protein CASSQDARSNQPQHF.

In nucleotides, the CDR3 is TGCAGTGCTAGAGGTCCAAGAAGTGAAGCTTTCTTT. Amino acid sequence: CSARGPRSEAFF. The genes are TRBV20-1 and TRBJ1-1; D not certain. Looked up from germline, CDR1 is DFQATT and CDR2 is SNEGSKA (reference sequence). This CDR3 has 12 residues. V was shortened by 1 base and J by 7 bases, with 10 bases between the two germline ends.

CDR3 DNA sequence: TGTGCCAGCAGTGGACCGGGACAGGGGTATGGCTACACCTTC. It yields the protein CASSGPGQGYGYTF. The chain employs TRBV6-1 and TRBJ1-2; 10 bases fit TRBD1. V lost 4 bases and J lost 5; bases outside the gene matches: 4. Germline V gene lookup returns CDR1 MNHNS and CDR2 SASEGT. This CDR3 has 14 amino acids.

This CDR3 reads CASSDGTATTQYF. The CDR3, as DNA: TGTGCCAGCAGCGACGGGACAGCTACGACGCAGTACTTC. The chain employs TRBV9 and TRBJ2-7; 7 positions match TRBD1. Germline loops: CDR1 SGDLS, CDR2 YYNGEE. The CDR3 is made up of 13 amino acids. The V and J ends lost 3 bases and 9 bases, in that order; junction bases with no gene match: 9.

The chain recombines TRBV12-3 or TRBV12-4 with TRBJ2-7; TRBD2 aligns across 8 bases. CDR3 length: 13 residues. V lost 6 bases to trimming and J lost 3 bases; unmatched junction nucleotides: 4. CDR3 DNA: TGTGCCAGCAGCCGGGGACTAGTCTACGAGCAGTACTTC. As protein: CASSRGLVYEQYF.

V gene TRBV10-3 combines with J gene TRBJ1-1; 8 bases agree with TRBD1. J lost 4 bases, V lost 7 bases, and 8 bases had no gene match. The CDR3 sequence is 14 residues long. Germline values: CDR1 ENHRY, CDR2 SYGVKD. This chain's CDR3 is CAITAGDRPTEAFF. In nucleotides, the CDR3 is TGTGCCATCACCGCGGGGGACAGGCCCACTGAAGCTTTCTTT.

V usage is TRBV5-6 and J usage is TRBJ1-1; weak D call: TRBD1 (5 bases). CDR3 length equals 14 residues. Germline V gene sequence: CDR1 SGHDT, CDR2 YYEEEE. V was cut by 4 bases and J by 0 bases, with 10 bases left in between. The CDR3 sequence is CASSQTVVNTEAFF. Here the CDR3 DNA reads TGTGCCAGCAGCCAGACAGTAGTGAACACTGAAGCTTTCTTT.

This chain joins TRBV4-3 and TRBJ2-3; no clear D gene. There are 16 residues in the CDR3. CDR1 is LGHNA, CDR2 YSLEER, per germline. V was shortened by 8 bases and J by 6 bases, with 24 bases between the two germline ends. The CDR3 region is CASPSLPRQAPDTQYF. CDR3 nucleotides: TGCGCCAGCCCATCACTTCCCCGACAAGCACCGGATACGCAGTATTTT.

This clonotype was seen a handful of times. The V and J genes are TRBV9 and TRBJ1-5; D possibly corresponds to TRBD1 (5 bases). The V gene lost 0 bases and the J gene lost 9 bases, with 13 bases spanning the gap. This CDR3 contains 14 residues. The germline gives CDR1 SGDLS, CDR2 YYNGEE. Here the CDR3 DNA reads TGTGCCAGCAGCGTAGAGGTTGGGGCGGGGCCCCAGCATTTT. It encodes CASSVEVGAGPQHF.

The chain recombines TRBV20-1 with TRBJ2-1, with 8 bases identical to TRBD1. Germline lookup yields CDR1 DFQATT and CDR2 SNEGSKA (reference sequence). V gave up 4 bases and J gave up 7 bases; unmatched junction bases: 6. This CDR3 is built from 13 residues. The CDR3 DNA follows: TGCAGTGCTAATCCAGGGGGCAAAAATGAGCAGTTCTTC. Translating it yields CSANPGGKNEQFF.

This clonotype appeared many times. The chain uses TRBV7-8 and TRBJ1-5, with 9 bases matching TRBD1. The V and J ends lost 2 bases and 2 bases, in that order; junction bases with no gene match: 7. The V gene's germline CDR1 is SGHVS and CDR2 FQNEAQ. The CDR3 runs 17 residues. The CDR3 nucleotides are TGTGCCAGCAGCTTAAATACAGGGGGCGCAGGCAATCAGCCCCAGCATTTT. It yields the protein CASSLNTGGAGNQPQHF.

This clonotype has more than one count but fewer than ten. V is TRBV2 and J is TRBJ2-1; unclear D gene. V was shortened by 8 bases and J by 4 bases, with 12 bases between the two germline ends. Germline CDR1 reads SNHLY; CDR2 reads FYNNEI. The CDR3 extends over 13 amino acids. This CDR3 reads CASRAEEYNEQFF. The CDR3 bases are TGTGCCAGCCGCGCGGAAGAATACAATGAGCAGTTCTTC.